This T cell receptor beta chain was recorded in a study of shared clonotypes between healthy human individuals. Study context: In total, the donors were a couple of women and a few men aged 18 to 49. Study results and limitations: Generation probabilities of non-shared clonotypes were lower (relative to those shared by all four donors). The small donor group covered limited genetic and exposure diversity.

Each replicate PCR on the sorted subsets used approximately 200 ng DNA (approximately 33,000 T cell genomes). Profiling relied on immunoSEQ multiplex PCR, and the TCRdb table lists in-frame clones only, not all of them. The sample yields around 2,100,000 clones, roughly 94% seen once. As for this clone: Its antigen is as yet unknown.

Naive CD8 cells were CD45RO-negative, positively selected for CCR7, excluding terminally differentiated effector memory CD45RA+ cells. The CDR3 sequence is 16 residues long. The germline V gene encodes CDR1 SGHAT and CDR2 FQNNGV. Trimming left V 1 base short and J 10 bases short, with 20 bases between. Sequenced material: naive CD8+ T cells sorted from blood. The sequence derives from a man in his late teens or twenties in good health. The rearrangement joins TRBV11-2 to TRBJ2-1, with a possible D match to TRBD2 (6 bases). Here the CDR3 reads CASSLVVGGPILEQFF. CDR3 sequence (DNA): TGTGCCAGCAGCTTAGTAGTGGGAGGCCCCATCTTGGAGCAGTTCTTC.